These 31 T cell receptor beta chains were sequenced from one sample in a study of CD8+ T cells in alopecia areata. Extracted from the samples, RNA was reverse transcribed into cDNA to serve as the sequencing template. Generated by immunoSEQ multiplex PCR, the TCRdb table keeps only in-frame clones and is missing some. Of 120,000 to 150,000 clones listed, more than 40% are singletons. Sequences were obtained from CD4+ T cells sorted from blood. These receptors were obtained from a human donor with alopecia areata.

This clone has a handful of counts. The V and J genes are TRBV19 and TRBJ2-1, with D possibly matching TRBD1 (5 bases). Trimming cost V 3 bases and J 8 bases, with 14 bases left between them. Per the germline V gene, CDR1 is LNHDA and CDR2 is SQIVND (reference sequence). CDR3 length: 14 residues. The CDR3 reads CASSISDKSDEQFF. The CDR3 nucleotides are TGTGCCAGTAGTATCTCGGACAAGTCAGATGAGCAGTTCTTC.

The chain recombines TRBV28 with TRBJ2-3, with D perhaps matching TRBD2 (6 bases). Between the trimmed V and J ends, which lost 8 bases and 2 bases, there was a span of 8 bases. CDR1 MDHEN and CDR2 SYDVKM come from the germline V gene. This CDR3 comprises 12 residues. The CDR3 region has the DNA TGTGCCAGCGGCGGGATCACAGATACGCAGTATTTT. Encoded protein: CASGGITDTQYF.

This chain joins TRBV28 and TRBJ2-7, with D hard to call. Trimming removed 4 bases from V and 3 bases from J, with 7 bases in between. Germline CDR1 MDHEN, CDR2 SYDVKM. The CDR3 spans 12 residues. The CDR3 loop is CASSSTDYEQYF. CDR3 DNA: TGTGCCAGCAGTTCGACCGACTACGAGCAGTACTTC.

The V and J genes are TRBV29-1 and TRBJ1-1; perhaps TRBD1 as D (6 bases). The germline V gene encodes CDR1 SQVTM and CDR2 ANQGSEA. CDR3 length equals 15 residues. Trimming took 4 bases from V and 1 from J, leaving 16 bases between them. CDR3 loop: CSVGVGGAGNTEAFF. DNA of the CDR3: TGCAGCGTTGGGGTCGGGGGCGCAGGGAACACTGAAGCTTTCTTT.

This clone showed up just a few times. For the CDR3, the DNA is TGTGCCAGCAGTGGACGGCAACTGGATGGCTACACCTTC. Amino acid sequence: CASSGRQLDGYTF. This sequence joins TRBV2 and TRBJ1-2; D gene uncertain. Germline V gene lookup returns CDR1 SNHLY and CDR2 FYNNEI. V gave up 4 bases and J gave up 6 bases, with 12 bases separating them. The CDR3 has 13 amino acids.

The chain recombines TRBV5-1 with TRBJ2-7; D unclear. Trimming took 1 base from V and 5 from J, leaving 10 bases between them. Germline CDR1 SGHRS, CDR2 YFSETQ. This CDR3 contains 13 residues. This CDR3 is CASSLLELNEQYF. CDR3 bases: TGCGCCAGCAGCTTGCTGGAGTTGAACGAGCAGTACTTC. Using reference TRBV5-1 and TRBJ2-7 for the parts outside the CDR3, the full variable domain is KAGVTQTPRYLIKTRGQQVTLSCSPISGHRSVSWYQQTPGQGLQFLFEYFSETQRNKGNFPGRFSGRQFSNSRSEMNVSTLELGDSALYLCASSLLELNEQYFGPGTRLTVT.

This chain links TRBV5-1 with TRBJ2-7; TRBD1 or TRBD2 may be the D gene (5 bases each). CDR3 size: 14 residues. V lost 0 bases and J lost 6, with 13 bases in between. CDR1 and CDR2 (germline): SGHRS, YFSETQ. The CDR3 loop reads CASSLDGGRLEQYF. The DNA for the CDR3 is TGCGCCAGCAGCTTGGATGGGGGACGCCTCGAGCAGTACTTC.

In its sample, this clone was seen a few times. This chain uses TRBV29-1 with TRBJ2-2; D is unresolved. V shed 3 bases and J shed 2 bases, with 7 bases lying between them. CDR3 length: 13 amino acids. CDR1 SQVTM and CDR2 ANQGSEA come from the germline V gene. CDR3 coding DNA: TGCAGCGTTGAGACAAAAAACACCGGGGAGCTGTTTTTT. It encodes CSVETKNTGELFF.

The chain carries TRBV11-2 and TRBJ2-3; TRBD1 might be the D (6 bases). Germline V gene lookup returns CDR1 SGHAT and CDR2 FQNNGV. This CDR3 is built from 13 residues. Trimming cost V 5 bases and J 4 bases, with 10 bases left between them. CDR3 nucleotide sequence: TGTGCCAGCAGCCCCAGGGGCGCAGATACGCAGTATTTT. Translation gives CASSPRGADTQYF.

V is TRBV13 and J is TRBJ2-4, with 10 nucleotides matching TRBD1. Germline assignment: CDR1 PRHDT and CDR2 FYEKMQ (reference sequence). With V trimmed by 5 bases and J by 6 bases, 4 bases remained unmatched. CDR3 size: 14 residues. CDR3 nucleotide sequence: TGTGCCAGCAGCCCAAGGACAGGGGGAAACATTCAGTACTTC. It translates to CASSPRTGGNIQYF.

The chain joins TRBV6-5 to TRBJ2-7; unclear D gene. The CDR3 runs 13 residues. Germline loops: CDR1 MNHEY, CDR2 SVGAGI. Trimming left V 7 bases short and J 3 bases short, with 13 bases between. The CDR3, as DNA: TGTGCCAGCACCATTTATAACAACTACGAGCAGTACTTC. Protein: CASTIYNNYEQYF.

The chain is built from TRBV27 and TRBJ1-1; TRBD1 is a possible D gene (5 bases). V was trimmed by 4 bases and J by 0 bases, leaving 18 bases between them. The length of the CDR3 is 17 residues. Germline-derived CDR1 and CDR2 are MNHEY and SMNVEV (reference sequence). CDR3 sequence reads: CASSSPRGGGMNTEAFF. The CDR3 DNA follows: TGTGCCAGCAGTTCCCCCCGGGGTGGGGGGATGAACACTGAAGCTTTCTTT.

In its sample, this clone was seen a few times. The identical CDR3 is also encoded by other nucleotide sequences in the sample. The chain couples TRBV18 to TRBJ2-1; no definite D call. The V gene lost 3 bases and the J gene lost 0 bases, with 6 bases spanning the gap. Germline lookup yields CDR1 KGHSH and CDR2 LQKENI. The CDR3 is 14 amino acids. The CDR3 DNA sequence: TGTGCCAGCTCACCTTCAAGCTCCTACAATGAGCAGTTCTTC. Translated, it gives CASSPSSSYNEQFF.

J is TRBJ2-6 and V is TRBV19; 10 bases are shared with TRBD2. Germline V gives CDR1 LNHDA, CDR2 SQIVND (reference sequence). The ends lost 4 bases at V and 0 bases at J; junction bases unmatched: 6. The CDR3 contains 18 residues. The CDR3 sequence is CASSTPRTSGSGANVLTF. The DNA for the CDR3 is TGTGCCAGTAGTACTCCCCGGACTAGCGGCTCTGGGGCCAACGTCCTGACTTTC.

The rearrangement joins TRBV5-1 to TRBJ2-7; weak D call: TRBD1 (5 bases). CDR3 length: 18 residues. The ends were cut back, 2 bases at V and 0 bases at J, with 21 bases in the middle. Germline V CDR1 and CDR2: SGHRS, YFSETQ. For the CDR3, the DNA is TGCGCCAGCAGCTTCTCTGACAGATCTAAAATCAGCTCCTACGAGCAGTACTTC. Its translation is CASSFSDRSKISSYEQYF.

V and J are TRBV28 and TRBJ2-6; D ambiguous. Germline V lookup: CDR1 MDHEN, CDR2 SYDVKM. The CDR3 consists of 15 residues. Trimming took off 7 bases at V and 1 base at J, with 11 bases between the two ends. The CDR3 sequence is CASNPTGSGANVLTF. CDR3 sequence (DNA): TGTGCCAGCAACCCGACCGGATCTGGGGCCAACGTCCTGACTTTC.

A single count supports this clone. This chain connects TRBV30 to TRBJ2-1, with 7 bases identical to TRBD1. Trimming removed 3 bases from V and 9 bases from J; junction bases left unmatched: 17. Germline values: CDR1 GTSNPN, CDR2 SVGIG (reference sequence). CDR3 length equals 16 residues. The CDR3 spells CAWSIRRARGSVEQFF. DNA of the CDR3: TGTGCCTGGAGCATCCGGAGAGCCAGGGGGAGCGTTGAGCAGTTCTTC.

V is TRBV30 and J is TRBJ2-1, with D perhaps being TRBD1 or TRBD2 (5 bases each). The CDR3 covers 14 residues. The V gene lost 3 bases and the J gene lost 3 bases, with 12 bases spanning the gap. Germline V gene data show CDR1 as GTSNPN and CDR2 as SVGIG (reference sequence). This CDR3 is CAWRGRVHYNEQFF. In DNA, the CDR3 is TGTGCCTGGAGGGGACGGGTCCACTACAATGAGCAGTTCTTC.

The rearrangement joins TRBV5-1 to TRBJ1-1; 7 bases map to TRBD1. This CDR3 comprises 14 residues. V dropped 3 bases and J dropped 4; count of bases not matched to a gene: 6. CDR1 is SGHRS, CDR2 YFSETQ, per germline. CDR3 nucleotides: TGCGCCAGCAGCTCATCAGGGGGTGGCACTGAAGCTTTCTTT. It yields the protein CASSSSGGGTEAFF.

In the case of this clone: The sample holds other DNA sequences that translate to the same CDR3. The chain combines TRBV28 with TRBJ1-2; D remains unclear. Germline CDR1 MDHEN, CDR2 SYDVKM. The CDR3 loop spans 10 amino acids. V lost 5 bases to trimming and J lost 5 bases, with 3 bases between them. The CDR3 nucleotides are TGTGCCAGCAGTAATTATGGCTACACCTTC. This translates into CASSNYGYTF.

The V gene is TRBV9, the J gene TRBJ1-1; D not resolved. Germline V gene sequence: CDR1 SGDLS, CDR2 YYNGEE. V gave up 0 bases and J gave up 1 base, with 4 bases separating them. This CDR3 comprises 13 residues. CDR3 region: CASSVDENTEAFF. CDR3 DNA: TGTGCCAGCAGCGTAGATGAGAACACTGAAGCTTTCTTT.

The V gene is TRBV7-9, the J gene TRBJ2-3; 8 bases line up with TRBD1. Unmatched junction bases numbered 4, after V lost 5 bases and J lost 0 bases. Germline V gene sequence: CDR1 SEHNR, CDR2 FQNEAQ (reference sequence). The CDR3 spans 15 residues. The CDR3 nucleotides are TGTGCCAGCAGCAAGGGACAGGAGAGCACAGATACGCAGTATTTT. This encodes CASSKGQESTDTQYF.

This chain connects TRBV7-9 to TRBJ2-3; 11 nucleotides align to TRBD2. CDR1 and CDR2 (germline): SEHNR, FQNEAQ (reference sequence). CDR3 size: 16 residues. V lost 0 bases and J lost 8; bases outside the gene matches: 7. CDR3 protein: CASSLALVTSGTTQYF. The CDR3 nucleotides are TGTGCCAGCAGCTTAGCGCTTGTGACTAGCGGGACTACGCAGTATTTT.

This clone was counted between two and nine times. The sample contains more than one DNA sequence encoding this CDR3. The chain joins TRBV19 to TRBJ2-5; unclear D gene. Germline loops: CDR1 LNHDA, CDR2 SQIVND (reference sequence). This CDR3 region has 12 residues. The V end was cut by 1 base, the J end by 4 bases, with 4 bases between. The CDR3 DNA reads as TGTGCCAGTAGTATAGGAGGAGAGACCCAGTACTTC. As protein: CASSIGGETQYF.

Only a few counts were recorded for this clone. The chain carries TRBV28 and TRBJ1-2; no clear D gene. Looked up from germline, CDR1 is MDHEN and CDR2 is SYDVKM. The CDR3 is 11 amino acids. The ends were cut back, 4 bases at V and 4 bases at J, with 4 bases in the middle. DNA of the CDR3: TGTGCCAGCAGTTGGGTCTATGGCTACACCTTC. As protein: CASSWVYGYTF.

The chain recombines TRBV29-1 with TRBJ2-1; 9 bases fit TRBD2. The CDR3 runs 12 residues. Germline V gene sequence: CDR1 SQVTM, CDR2 ANQGSEA. CDR3 region: CGLREGPSEQFF. CDR3 nucleotide sequence: TGCGGTTTGCGGGAGGGCCCGTCTGAGCAGTTCTTC.

The gene calls are TRBV28 and TRBJ1-2, with D uncertain. The ends were cut back, 4 bases at V and 10 bases at J, with 10 bases in the middle. Germline V gene lookup returns CDR1 MDHEN and CDR2 SYDVKM. The CDR3 is 11 residues long. The CDR3 protein is CASSSRRVYTF. The CDR3 DNA is TGTGCCAGCAGTTCCCGACGGGTCTACACCTTC.

The chain recombines TRBV5-4 with TRBJ2-5; perhaps D is TRBD1 or TRBD2 (5 bases each). This CDR3 spans 15 amino acids. Germline values: CDR1 SGHNT, CDR2 YYREEE (reference sequence). Trimming shortened V by 4 bases and J by 1 base, and 14 bases separated the two germline ends. The CDR3 loop reads CASSRAAGIQETQYF. The CDR3 bases are TGTGCCAGCAGCCGAGCGGCAGGGATCCAAGAGACCCAGTACTTC.

The rearrangement uses TRBV10-3 and TRBJ2-7; 8 bases are shared with TRBD1. V shed 10 bases and J 4 bases; nucleotides not matched to a gene: 9. CDR3 length equals 13 residues. The V gene's germline CDR1 is ENHRY and CDR2 SYGVKD. CDR3 residues: CATGTGERYEQYF. The CDR3 DNA reads TGTGCCACTGGGACAGGAGAAAGGTACGAGCAGTACTTC.

This sequence joins TRBV5-6 and TRBJ2-7, with 7 bases fitting TRBD1. Per the germline V gene, CDR1 is SGHDT and CDR2 is YYEEEE. V trimming: 1 base; J trimming: 3 bases; junction bases outside the gene matches: 4. The CDR3 has 14 residues. The CDR3 loop is CASSLTGADYEQYF. DNA for the CDR3: TGTGCCAGCAGCTTGACAGGGGCTGACTACGAGCAGTACTTC. The full variable domain, its missing parts supplied by reference TRBV5-6 and TRBJ2-7, is DAGVTQSPTHLIKTRGQQVTLRCSPKSGHDTVSWYQQALGQGPQFIFQYYEEEERQRGNFPDRFSGHQFPNYSSELNVNALLLGDSALYLCASSLTGADYEQYFGPGTRLTVT.

This clone was seen a handful of times. V is TRBV29-1 and J is TRBJ2-3, with 9 bases fitting TRBD2. Unmatched junction bases numbered 7, after V lost 4 bases and J lost 5 bases. Germline V gene sequence: CDR1 SQVTM, CDR2 ANQGSEA. The CDR3 consists of 14 residues. The CDR3 DNA reads as TGCAGCGTTGGTAGCGGGAGTACTGAAGATACGCAGTATTTT. As protein: CSVGSGSTEDTQYF.